The source of this T cell receptor beta chain is a study of T cells in localized non-small cell lung cancer (dated by TCRdb to about 2020). Context from the whole study: T cell repertoires of 200 to 250 early-stage NSCLC patients were analyzed, with tumors being compared against uninvolved tumor-adjacent lungs. The cohort consisted of 200 to 300 treatment-naive NSCLC patients whose localized lung tumors had been resected. The mean age of the NSCLC patients was about 70 years, with fewer than 150 men and around 99 women. What the study reported, not specific to this receptor: Multi-region tumor sequencing was not performed, so intratumor heterogeneity could not be excluded. A median of roughly 60 of the top 100 tumor clones turned up in the paired uninvolved adjacent lung, and 28 of those clones also ranked among the top 100 of that same adjacent lung. Since the design was exploratory, TCR variables were selected using unadjusted p-values with no false-discovery rate correction. Longer overall survival was associated with higher blood T cell density, whereas shorter survival was associated with higher adjacent-lung clonality. Uninvolved tumor-adjacent lung showed the highest T cell clonality, higher than tumor, which suggests more focused antigenic responses in the uninvolved tumor-adjacent lung.

The immunoSEQ Assay was used to sequence TCR beta CDR3 regions from DNA. The authors processed their data as follows. T cell density was computed as TCR beta template counts normalized to usable DNA estimated by amplifying housekeeping genes. The preseqR package was used to estimate richness by extrapolating to 400,000 templates for PBMC samples and to 120,000 templates for tissue samples. Clonality was taken to be one minus Pielou's evenness. Tissue-enriched TCRs were identified by differential abundance testing using productive amino-acid clonotypes, minimum total count 5 and alpha 0.1. The Jaccard Index and the Morisita Overlap Index were used to quantify repertoire overlap between compartments. TCR beta CDR3s were clustered by GLIPH together with public tetramer-defined viral CDR3s, and at least three viral sequences plus V-gene enrichment were required for viral motifs. Held by TCRdb, this immuneACCESS table contains in-frame sequences only and omits some clones. Under half of the omission traces to an unresolved V gene where checked; the cause of the rest is unknown. V and J calls plus clone size are reproduced from that table; the DNA served to infer D and trimming. The sample includes approximately 80,000 clones, with approximately 80% observed a single time. Of the sample, roughly 9.8% is held by the ten largest clones.

Only one count was recorded for this clone. It lacks a known antigen. No per-base quality is available; no much larger clone lies one base away. At diagnosis, tumor, uninvolved tumor-adjacent lung and peripheral blood were collected and then preserved as a mix of FFPE and fresh-frozen material. For TCR repertoire profiling, blood samples were analyzed as peripheral blood mononuclear cells. V loses 2 bases of germline sequence and J loses 3 bases, and the interval between the two ends is 11 bases. The CDR3 sequence holds 15 residues, the cysteine and phenylalanine included. The read is trimmed to its CDR3 DNA, 45 bases read in frame from base 1. Per the germline V gene, MDHEN is the CDR1 and SYDVKM is the CDR2.

This TCR came from a female donor of 60 years or more with stage I lung adenocarcinoma. Material: peripheral blood, obtained before any cancer treatment. This chain joins TRBV28 to TRBJ1-5; the D gene is perhaps TRBD1, from 5 matching bases. The CDR3 protein sequence reads: CASSLMGTLNQPQHF. Here is the DNA: TGTGCCAGCAGTTTAATGGGGACGCTCAATCAGCCCCAGCATTTT. The variable domain in full, with residues beyond the CDR3 obtained from the reference TRBV28 and TRBJ1-5 genes, is DVKVTQSSRYLVKRTGEKVFLECVQDMDHENMFWYRQDPGLGLRLIYFSYDVKMKEKGDIPEGYSVSREKKERFSLILESASTNQTSMYLCASSLMGTLNQPQHFGDGTRLSIL.